Following are 22 T cell receptor beta chains from one sample sequenced in a study of T cells in Graves' hyperthyroidism and ophthalmopathy (dated by TCRdb to the late 2010s). The method behind the library was multiplex PCR. Sequenced using an Illumina HiSeq 2000. The TCR beta CDR3 regions were amplified from RNA transcripts. The first round of RT-PCR for the TCR CDR3 was performed with the HTBI primer set and the Qiagen OneStep RT-PCR kit. Through fastp at Q25 and MiXCR, TCRdb rebuilt clones from the public reads, retaining in-frame beta chains. For every CDR3 protein sequence, its rows merge into one entry that carries the most common genes and DNA. Across this sample there are about 320,000 distinct CDR3 sequences, with over 15% seen only once. The top ten constitute roughly 31% of the sample. Sequenced material: blood. These receptors all come from a man aged 25 to 40 with Graves' hyperthyroidism.

This clonotype was seen a few times. The rearrangement links TRBV5-1 to TRBJ1-2, with D perhaps TRBD1 (5 bases). The CDR3 spans 15 residues. Germline CDR1 is SGHRS and CDR2 is YFSETQ. V lost 0 bases to trimming and J lost 0 bases, with 9 bases between them. The chain's CDR3 is CASSLGDGPNYGYTF. The CDR3 nucleotides are TGCGCCAGCAGCTTGGGGGACGGACCTAACTATGGCTACACCTTC.

About this clonotype itself: Since a much larger clone is just one base distant, this may be a read error. The chain couples TRBV5-4 to TRBJ2-7, with 10 bases fitting TRBD2. The V gene end was trimmed by 4 bases and the J gene end by 5 bases; junction bases not matched to a gene: 6. This CDR3 has 14 residues. Germline CDR1 reads SGHNT; CDR2 reads YYREEE (reference sequence). The CDR3 coding sequence is TGTGCCAGCAGCCCCGGACTAGCGGCCGACGAGCAGTACTTC. It is translated as CASSPGLAADEQYF.

This clonotype was counted a few times. One end of the junction does not line up with germline, which may come from a read error. Here the CDR3 reads CSATIPGQRNSPFHF. CDR3 bases: TGCAGTGCTACAATCCCGGGACAGAGAAATTCACCCTTCCACTTT. The rearrangement uses TRBV20-1 and TRBJ1-6, with 7 bases lining up with TRBD1. The CDR3 loop spans 15 amino acids. Per the germline V gene, CDR1 is DFQATT and CDR2 is SNEGSKA (reference sequence).

In its sample, this clonotype was seen many times. This chain links TRBV12-5 with TRBJ2-1; possible D gene TRBD1, 6 bases. Between the trimmed V and J ends, which lost 2 bases and 2 bases, there was a span of 16 bases. This CDR3 has 17 residues. Looked up from germline, CDR1 is LGHNT and CDR2 is FRNRAP. The CDR3 nucleotides read TGTGCTAGTGGTTTGCGGCTCAGGGGTAGGACCTACAATGAGCAGTTCTTC. It specifies CASGLRLRGRTYNEQFF.

The table lists this clonotype with a few counts. The rearrangement joins TRBV29-1 to TRBJ1-1; TRBD1 agrees at 7 bases. V was clipped by 3 bases and J by 3 bases; unmatched bases: 4. The CDR3 runs to 13 residues. Germline assignment: CDR1 SQVTM and CDR2 ANQGSEA. The CDR3: CSVETGSDTEAFF. CDR3 in DNA: TGCAGCGTTGAGACAGGGTCGGACACTGAAGCTTTCTTT.

This clonotype was seen at least ten times. The chain uses TRBV12-3 or TRBV12-4 and TRBJ1-5; perhaps TRBD1 as D (5 bases). The CDR3 covers 17 residues. The V gene lost 0 bases and the J gene lost 2 bases, with 14 bases spanning the gap. The CDR3 region is CASSLALFRVGNQPQHF. CDR3 coding DNA: TGTGCCAGCAGTTTAGCGCTCTTCAGGGTGGGCAATCAGCCCCAGCATTTT.

The table lists this clonotype with a few counts. One end of the junction varies from germline; a read error may be responsible. The chain employs TRBV30 and TRBJ2-7; perhaps TRBD2 as D (6 bases). This CDR3 is 13 amino acids long. Germline V CDR1 and CDR2: GTSNPN, SVGIG (reference sequence). CDR3 region: CAWRGGELHERYF. The CDR3 nucleotides read TGTGCCTGGAGAGGAGGGGAGCTACACGAGCGGTACTTC.

This clonotype appeared many times. CDR3 amino acids: CAISAARDINTGELFF. The CDR3 bases are TGTGCCATCAGTGCCGCCAGGGACATTAACACCGGGGAGCTGTTTTTT. The gene calls are TRBV10-3 and TRBJ2-2; a possible D gene is TRBD1 (6 bases). V gave up 4 bases and J gave up 2 bases, with 14 bases separating them. CDR1 is ENHRY and CDR2 is SYGVKD in the germline V gene. CDR3 length: 16 amino acids.

This rearrangement joins TRBV3-1 to TRBJ2-7, with 9 bases that match TRBD1. The CDR3 runs to 15 residues. Germline assignment: CDR1 LGHDT and CDR2 YNNKEL (reference sequence). V lost 4 bases, J lost 3 bases, and 7 bases stayed unmatched. For the CDR3, the DNA is TGTGCCAGCAGCCCTCCGGGACAGGGCCACTACGAGCAGTACTTC. Translating gives CASSPPGQGHYEQYF.

This sequence joins TRBV20-1 and TRBJ2-1; D remains ambiguous. Per the germline V gene, CDR1 is DFQATT and CDR2 is SNEGSKA (reference sequence). The CDR3 is made up of 11 amino acids. The V end lost 0 bases, the J end lost 8 bases, and 5 bases lay between the germline ends. CDR3 DNA sequence: TGCAGTGCTAGAGAAGGGTATGAGCAGTTCTTC. Amino acid sequence: CSAREGYEQFF.

Note on this clonotype: One end of the junction fails to match germline, which may point to a read error. V gene TRBV18 combines with J gene TRBJ2-1; unclear D gene. CDR3 length: 15 amino acids. Germline CDR1 KGHSH, CDR2 LQKENI. The chain's CDR3 is CASAPNALEANEQFF. CDR3 coding DNA: TGTGCCAGCGCACCTAACGCCCTAGAAGCCAATGAGCAGTTCTTC.

This clonotype was detected ten times or more. This chain connects TRBV12-3 or TRBV12-4 to TRBJ1-6, with 7 bases matching TRBD1. Germline trimming cut 6 bases from V and 15 bases from J; bases unmatched to any gene: 17. This CDR3 region has 15 residues. The CDR3 DNA sequence: TGTGCCAGCAGCCTTCAAACAGGGGCCCCAAGTTTCCTCCACTTT. Protein sequence: CASSLQTGAPSFLHF.

This clonotype was observed a few times. This rearrangement joins TRBV9 to TRBJ2-2; D is unclear. V lost 7 bases and J lost 4, with 14 bases in between. CDR3 length equals 14 residues. Germline lookup yields CDR1 SGDLS and CDR2 YYNGEE. The DNA of the CDR3 is TGTGCCAGCGAAGGCACCCCGAGCACCGGGGAGCTGTTTTTT. As protein: CASEGTPSTGELFF.

This clonotype was observed a handful of times. Without the conserved terminal phenylalanine or tryptophan, this CDR3 likely stems from a read error. The chain couples TRBV29-1 to TRBJ2-5; no clear D gene. The CDR3 loop spans 15 amino acids. Trimming shortened V by 6 bases and J by 5 bases, and 22 bases separated the two germline ends. The germline V gene encodes CDR1 SQVTM and CDR2 ANQGSEA. CDR3 sequence reads: CSVTRGANPWETQYL. CDR3 sequence (DNA): TGCAGCGTAACCCGTGGTGCCAATCCCTGGGAGACCCAGTACCTC.

This clonotype was counted only a few times. This chain joins TRBV4-2 and TRBJ1-4, with 7 bases lining up with TRBD1. Germline CDR1 LGHNA, CDR2 YNFKEQ. This CDR3 has 14 residues. Trimming took 10 bases from V and 7 from J; bases not matched to a gene: 12. Here the CDR3 reads CATRSDRASEKLFF. CDR3 sequence (DNA): TGTGCCACCCGATCCGACAGGGCGAGTGAAAAACTGTTTTTT.

The chain uses TRBV2 and TRBJ1-2, with D unclear. Per the germline V gene, CDR1 is SNHLY and CDR2 is FYNNEI. This CDR3 spans 13 amino acids. V was trimmed by 5 bases and J by 5 bases, leaving 12 bases between them. The CDR3 sequence is CASSFSLGYGYTF. The CDR3 coding sequence is TGTGCCAGCAGTTTCAGCCTTGGTTATGGCTACACCTTC.

The rearrangement links TRBV10-2 to TRBJ2-7; a weak D match, TRBD1 (6 bases). The CDR3 is 16 residues long. CDR1 and CDR2 (germline): WSHSY, SAAADI. V lost 4 bases and J 0 bases, leaving 16 bases between the germline ends. The CDR3 loop is CASSALGQRLSYEQYF. The DNA of the CDR3 is TGCGCCAGCAGTGCACTCGGACAGCGTCTCTCCTACGAGCAGTACTTC.

CDR3 nucleotides: TGTGCCAGCAGCTTAAGGAGACAGGGTGAGGGGTGGCGGAATACTGAAGCTTTCTTT. Its protein is CASSLRRQGEGWRNTEAFF. This rearrangement joins TRBV7-2 to TRBJ1-1; 7 nucleotides align to TRBD1. The CDR3 covers 19 residues. CDR1 SGHTA and CDR2 FQGNSA come from the germline V gene. The junction had 20 bases not matched to a gene; V was cut back by 2 bases and J by 5 bases.

The rearrangement uses TRBV9 and TRBJ1-2; no firm D call. V gave up 3 bases and J gave up 4 bases, with 19 bases separating them. This CDR3 is built from 16 residues. Germline V lookup: CDR1 SGDLS, CDR2 YYNGEE. DNA for the CDR3: TGTGCCAGCAGCGCGAGCCGAACCCGGGCGGGCTATGGCTACACCTTC. It codes for CASSASRTRAGYGYTF.

This clonotype was seen many times. The rearrangement uses TRBV12-3 or TRBV12-4 and TRBJ2-2; 11 nucleotides line up with TRBD2. The length of the CDR3 is 19 residues. V trimming: 6 bases; J trimming: 1 base; junction bases outside the gene matches: 13. CDR3 bases: TGTGCCAGCAGCTCGGGCACCCCGCTAGCGGGAGGGAACACCGGGGAGCTGTTTTTT. This codes for CASSSGTPLAGGNTGELFF.

The table lists this clonotype with a few counts. Here the CDR3 reads CASSLKGGNNEKLFF. CDR3 coding DNA: TGTGCCAGCAGTTTAAAAGGGGGCAATAATGAAAAACTGTTTTTT. The chain couples TRBV12-3 or TRBV12-4 to TRBJ1-4, with 7 nucleotides matching TRBD1. The CDR3 totals 15 residues. V trimming: 2 bases; J trimming: 4 bases; junction bases outside the gene matches: 4.

V is TRBV7-2 and J is TRBJ1-3, with D possibly being TRBD1 (5 bases). The V gene lost 3 bases and the J gene lost 2 bases, with 8 bases spanning the gap. The CDR3 is 14 residues long. Germline V lookup: CDR1 SGHTA, CDR2 FQGNSA. DNA for the CDR3: TGTGCCAGCAGCTTTGGGGGGGCTGGAAACACCATATATTTT. Its translation is CASSFGGAGNTIYF.